These T cell receptor beta chains were read from a single sample in a study of T cell responses to AZD1222 COVID-19 vaccine. TCRdb's table, derived via immunoSEQ multiplex PCR, lists solely in-frame clones and lacks some. The sample lists 75,000 to 100,000 clones, around 89% occurring once. The sample in question was peripheral blood, obtained on day 0 of AZD1222 vaccination. Source of these receptors: an adult in good health. Each CDR3 is given without its conserved first and last residue.

J gene: TRBJ2-7
V gene: TRBV19
CDR3 protein: ASSTGTRYYEQY

J gene: TRBJ2-1
V gene: TRBV15
CDR3 protein: ATSVTRLAEQF

J gene: TRBJ2-2
V gene: TRBV10-3
CDR3 protein: AISPHRTGSTGELF

J gene: TRBJ1-1
V gene: TRBV18
CDR3 protein: ASSPRVDYRMNTEAF

J gene: TRBJ2-1
V gene: TRBV7-3
CDR3 protein: ASSKEPLGRLGSSYNEQF

J gene: TRBJ1-2
V gene: TRBV10-2
CDR3 protein: ASSEDRGYGYT

J gene: TRBJ1-1
V gene: TRBV28
CDR3 protein: ASSGSTGLTEAF

J gene: TRBJ1-2
V gene: TRBV2
CDR3 protein: ASSEEGRDYGYT

J gene: TRBJ2-7
V gene: TRBV27
CDR3 protein: ASSLRMGRGTYEQY

J gene: TRBJ1-1
V gene: TRBV29-1
CDR3 protein: SVVQGDTEAF

J gene: TRBJ1-1
V gene: TRBV9
CDR3 protein: ASSVDFEINTEAF

J gene: TRBJ1-5
V gene: TRBV6-2/TRBV6-3
CDR3 protein: ASSYVGRGLRSNQPQH

J gene: TRBJ1-2
V gene: TRBV5-1
CDR3 protein: ASSEATSNYGYT

J gene: TRBJ1-4
V gene: TRBV28
CDR3 protein: ASRPHGPTTNEKLF

J gene: TRBJ2-7
V gene: TRBV28
CDR3 protein: ASSLGVLALAYEQY

J gene: TRBJ1-2
V gene: TRBV24-1
CDR3 protein: ATSPSGTGWLYYGYT

J gene: TRBJ2-1
V gene: TRBV29-1
CDR3 protein: SVGAWEQF

J gene: TRBJ2-3
V gene: TRBV7-2
CDR3 protein: ASSFLGGAWTDTQY

J gene: TRBJ2-1
V gene: TRBV14
CDR3 protein: ASSLTIYLGDNEQF

J gene: TRBJ1-5
V gene: TRBV6-6
CDR3 protein: ASSYGPNQPQH

J gene: TRBJ1-2
V gene: TRBV7-9
CDR3 protein: ASSSWGVENYGYT

J gene: TRBJ2-7
V gene: TRBV28
CDR3 protein: ASSFSLAGKRDYEQY

J gene: TRBJ2-5
V gene: TRBV18
CDR3 protein: ASSPPGEETQY

J gene: TRBJ2-1
V gene: TRBV15
CDR3 protein: ATSSTGGWEQF

J gene: TRBJ1-6
V gene: TRBV7-2
CDR3 protein: ASSLAREALH